The rows below give T cell receptor beta chains drawn from one sample of a study of cytomegalovirus exposure and HLA in healthy donors. The protocol was immunoSEQ multiplex PCR, while the TCRdb copy is restricted to in-frame clones and leaves out a portion. Altogether over 150,000 clones are present, about four fifths being singletons, with the ten largest covering 2% to 2.5%. Sequenced sample: PBMCs. The receptors were sampled from a male donor in good health and CMV-seronegative. Each CDR3 is given with its conserved first and last residue. A D gene is named only where the DNA matches it firmly. For some rows the clone size is stated as once, few or many, or as a class when expanded; others skip it.

>TRBV6-5|TRBD1|TRBJ2-7|.
TGTGCCAGCAGTTACTCCCGGGACAGGGGGCACGAGCAGTACTTC
CASSYSRDRGHEQYF
>TRBV9|TRBD1|TRBJ1-2|.
TGTGCCAGCAGCGCCCTATTGGACAGGGGCGGACAGGGCTACACCTTC
CASSALLDRGGQGYTF
>TRBV6-1|TRBD2|TRBJ2-5|.
TGTGCCAGCAGTGCCGCTCCTAGCGGGGGGGCCGGGGCAGAAGAGACCCAGTACTTC
CASSAAPSGGAGAEETQYF
>TRBV5-4|TRBD2|TRBJ2-7|.
TGTGCCAGCAGCTTGGAGTTAGCGGGAGGTTACTCCTACGAGCAGTACTTC
CASSLELAGGYSYEQYF
>TRBV15|TRBD1|TRBJ1-3|.
TGTGCCACCAGCCAACCCGGACAGGGGGCTAGAAACACCATATATTTT
CATSQPGQGARNTIYF
>TRBV5-3|TRBD2|TRBJ2-3|.
TGTGCCAGAAGCCTCCTAGCGGGGGGGACAGATACGCAGTATTTT
CARSLLAGGTDTQYF
>TRBV7-8|TRBD1|TRBJ1-4|.
TGTGCCAGCAGCTTAAGGGACAGCTTTAATGAAAAACTGTTTTTT
CASSLRDSFNEKLFF
>TRBV19|TRBD1|TRBJ1-1|once
TGTGCCAGTAGGTGGGGGACAGCCAAGAACACTGAAGCTTTCTTT
CASRWGTAKNTEAFF
>TRBV7-2|.|TRBJ1-2|.
TGTGCCAGCAGCTTAGGCGGTTTTGACTATGGCTACACCTTC
CASSLGGFDYGYTF
>TRBV7-2|TRBD1|TRBJ2-1|.
TGTGCCAGCAGCGATAGACAGGGGGCCCGCTACAATGAGCAGTTCTTC
CASSDRQGARYNEQFF
>TRBV29-1|.|TRBJ1-1|.
TGCAGCGCTGGCGGTACAGGGAGCACTGAAGCTTTCTTT
CSAGGTGSTEAFF
>TRBV6-5|.|TRBJ1-1|.
TGTGCCAGCAGTTCCGGGACAAAGAACACTGAGGCTTTCTTT
CASSSGTKNTEAFF
>TRBV10-3|.|TRBJ2-2|.
TGTGCCATCAGTGAGATTCGGGGGAACGGGGAGCTGTTTTTT
CAISEIRGNGELFF
>TRBV7-7|TRBD2|TRBJ2-3|.
TGTGCTAGCAGCCGAGGACTAGCGAAAACAGATACGCAGTATTTT
CASSRGLAKTDTQYF
>TRBV29-1|TRBD2|TRBJ2-7|.
TGCAGCGTTGAGGTTGGGACTAGCGGGAGTGTGGGGCAGTACTTC
CSVEVGTSGSVGQYF
>TRBV5-6|.|TRBJ2-5|.
TGTGCCAGCAGCTTGGCGAGGGCGTCCGGACAAGAGACCCAGTACTTC
CASSLARASGQETQYF